This T cell receptor (beta chain) was sequenced during a study of cytotoxic CD8 clonotypes in ibrutinib-treated CLL. Study in general: Response samples were taken after a median approximately 13 months of treatment, range 6 to 36. Productive templates per sample averaged approximately 250,000; productive rearrangements, more than 75,000.

CDR1 and CDR2 from the germline V gene are SNHLY and FYNNEI. The CDR3 has 13 amino acids. Trimming removed 7 bases at V and 5 bases at J, with 11 bases between. Using immunoSEQ multiplex PCR, the repertoire was profiled, and TCRdb retains in-frame clones only, with some absent. The sample shows around 150,000 clones, approximately 80% of them seen only once. Points from the study as a whole: Among the clonotypes, public ones were uncommon and contracted or held stable on treatment.

A note on this clone: The antigen remains unidentified.

The TCR beta libraries used about 2 micrograms of genomic DNA that came from cryopreserved PBMCs. This sample comprised PBMCs, obtained after 12 months of ibrutinib treatment. The origin of this receptor is a human donor with chronic lymphocytic leukemia. The gene calls are TRBV2 and TRBJ2-2, with D tentatively TRBD2 (6 bases). This CDR3 is CASMEGRTGELFF. DNA for the CDR3: TGTGCCAGCATGGAGGGAAGGACCGGGGAGCTGTTTTTT.